Listed here are 3 T cell receptor beta chains from one sample, sequenced in a study of chemoradiotherapy in HPV16-positive cancers. Using immunoSEQ multiplex PCR, the repertoire was profiled, and TCRdb retains in-frame clones only, with some absent. The sample contains 30,000 to 35,000 clones, over 75% of which appear only once. Sample: blood, taken from a patient who underwent chemoradiotherapy. The source of these receptors is a human donor with HPV-associated anogenital cancer.

The table lists this clone with a few counts. The chain is built from TRBV18 and TRBJ1-5; TRBD1 matches 7 bases. The CDR3 loop spans 15 amino acids. V shed 4 bases, J shed 4 bases, and the junction held 7 bases outside the gene matches. Germline V CDR1 and CDR2: KGHSH, LQKENI. The CDR3 loop reads CASSRERGPNQPQHF. The CDR3 DNA sequence: TGTGCCAGCTCACGGGAAAGGGGGCCAAATCAGCCCCAGCATTTT. Full variable domain (rest looked up from reference TRBV18 and TRBJ1-5): NAGVMQNPRHLVRRRGQEARLRCSPMKGHSHVYWYRQLPEEGLKFMVYLQKENIIDESGMPKERFSAEFPKEGPSILRIQQVVRGDSAAYFCASSRERGPNQPQHFGDGTRLSIL.

This clone has only a few counts. This rearrangement joins TRBV2 to TRBJ1-5; tentatively, D is TRBD1 (5 bases). CDR3 size: 16 residues. Per the germline V gene, CDR1 is SNHLY and CDR2 is FYNNEI. With 2 bases removed from V and 5 bases from J, the gap between germline ends came to 16 bases. The CDR3 loop reads CASSELWDGGDQPQHF. The CDR3 bases are TGTGCCAGCAGTGAACTTTGGGACGGAGGCGATCAGCCCCAGCATTTT.

In nucleotides, the CDR3 is TGTGCCAGCAGCTTGACCGCGACTCGACAGGGGGCGCAAGGCTACACCTTC. Its translation is CASSLTATRQGAQGYTF. V is TRBV5-8 and J is TRBJ1-2; 10 bases align to TRBD1. Germline CDR1 reads SGHTS; CDR2 reads YDEGEE. Unmatched junction bases numbered 14, after V lost 1 base and J lost 8 bases. The CDR3 has 17 amino acids.